The next 14 T cell receptor beta chains were all read from a single sample in a study of T cells after yellow fever vaccination. TCRdb called the 5' RACE reads again in MiXCR, with one record for every CDR3 protein. Altogether 120,000 to 150,000 distinct CDR3 sequences are present, 7.7% being singletons, with the ten largest covering roughly 0.73%. The material was CD4+ T cells sorted from PBMCs, obtained 5 days after the yellow fever booster vaccination. Every receptor here comes from a man aged 30 to 39 who received the YFV17D yellow fever vaccine.

This clonotype was counted at least ten times. This rearrangement joins TRBV7-9 to TRBJ2-3; D might be TRBD1 or TRBD2, each matching 5 bases. Trimming took off 3 bases at V and 4 bases at J, with 8 bases between the two ends. This CDR3 contains 13 residues. Germline V CDR1 and CDR2: SEHNR, FQNEAQ (reference sequence). Here the CDR3 DNA reads TGTGCCAGCAGCTTCGGGACCGCAGATACGCAGTATTTT. It encodes CASSFGTADTQYF.

This clonotype was recorded at least ten times. One junction end does not reproduce the germline sequence, and a read error may be involved. This sequence joins TRBV7-7 and TRBJ2-7, with 7 bases lining up with TRBD1. Per germline, CDR1 SSHAT and CDR2 FNYEAQ (reference sequence). The CDR3 covers 15 residues. Here the CDR3 reads CASTLGRTGAYEQYF. CDR3 coding DNA: TGTGCTAGCACCCTGGGGCGTACAGGGGCCTACGAGCAGTACTTC.

The chain recombines TRBV7-9 with TRBJ2-6, with TRBD1 as a possible D gene (5 bases). The germline V gene encodes CDR1 SEHNR and CDR2 FQNEAQ (reference sequence). The CDR3 totals 18 residues. V lost 5 bases and J 2 bases, leaving 19 bases between the germline ends. The CDR3 loop is CASSPFSLGVAGANVLTF. DNA for the CDR3: TGTGCCAGCAGCCCCTTCTCCCTAGGGGTAGCTGGGGCCAACGTCCTGACTTTC.

Worth noting for this clonotype: A much larger clone sits a single nucleotide away, making a read error possible. The genes are TRBV10-3 and TRBJ2-1; the D gene is possibly TRBD2 (6 bases). This CDR3 is 16 amino acids long. Germline V gives CDR1 ENHRY, CDR2 SYGVKD. This CDR3 reads CVIIDTGGATYNEQFF. The CDR3 coding sequence is TGTGTCATCATTGATACCGGAGGGGCTACCTACAATGAGCAGTTCTTC.

This clonotype was seen repeatedly, ten times or more. The chain carries TRBV12-3 or TRBV12-4 and TRBJ2-2; 7 nucleotides align to TRBD2. Unmatched junction bases numbered 4, after V lost 6 bases and J lost 0 bases. The CDR3 is 15 amino acids. The DNA of the CDR3 is TGTGCCAGCAGCCACGGGACTACGAACACCGGGGAGCTGTTTTTT. Translated: CASSHGTTNTGELFF.

This clonotype was seen repeatedly, ten times or more. The CDR3, as DNA: TGTGCCACCAGCAGAGATGCGAGGGGTTTATCTGGAAACACCATATATTTT. Its protein product is CATSRDARGLSGNTIYF. This chain connects TRBV15 to TRBJ1-3; tentatively, D is TRBD1 (5 bases). There are 17 residues in the CDR3. The germline V gene encodes CDR1 LNHNV and CDR2 YYDKDF (reference sequence). Deletions cut 0 bases from V and 1 base from J, with 13 bases between.

Worth noting for this clonotype: With a much larger clone just one base away, this may be a read error. The chain combines TRBV11-3 with TRBJ2-3; TRBD2 matches 7 bases. CDR3 length: 15 residues. Germline values: CDR1 SGHNT, CDR2 YENEEA. Here the CDR3 DNA reads TGTGCCAGCTCCGACGGCGGGAGCGATACAGATCCGCAGTATTTT. Amino acids: CASSDGGSDTDPQYF.

This clonotype was detected many times. The chain has TRBV5-1 and TRBJ2-3, with D perhaps assigned TRBD1 or TRBD2 (5 bases each). The V and J ends lost 4 bases and 0 bases respectively, with 6 bases between them. CDR3 length: 13 amino acids. CDR1 and CDR2 (germline): SGHRS, YFSETQ. This CDR3 reads CASSRDSTDTQYF. Written as DNA, the CDR3 is TGCGCCAGCAGCCGGGACAGCACAGATACGCAGTATTTT.

Many counts were recorded for this clonotype. J is TRBJ2-2 and V is TRBV24-1; D is unresolved. CDR1 KGHDR and CDR2 SFDVKD come from the germline V gene. The CDR3 length is 14 residues. The V and J ends lost 1 base and 8 bases respectively, with 10 bases between them. CDR3 residues: CATSDFPGGGELFF. The CDR3 DNA reads as TGTGCCACCAGTGATTTCCCGGGTGGAGGGGAGCTGTTTTTT.

This clonotype was seen many times. V usage is TRBV10-3 and J usage is TRBJ2-5, with TRBD1 matching 7 bases. The V and J ends lost 0 bases and 2 bases, in that order; junction bases with no gene match: 0. Germline V gives CDR1 ENHRY, CDR2 SYGVKD. The CDR3 runs 14 residues. CDR3 nucleotides: TGTGCCATCAGTGAGTCGGACAGGCAAGAGACCCAGTACTTC. This translates into CAISESDRQETQYF.

This clonotype has at least ten counts. The chain links TRBV7-2 to TRBJ2-5, with 11 bases aligning to TRBD2. This CDR3 spans 14 amino acids. The ends lost 3 bases at V and 5 bases at J; junction bases unmatched: 2. CDR1 is SGHTA, CDR2 FQGNSA, per germline. CDR3 in amino acids: CASSFASGRETQYF. Here the CDR3 DNA reads TGTGCCAGCAGCTTCGCTAGCGGGAGGGAGACCCAGTACTTC.

This clonotype turned up a few times. The V and J genes are TRBV12-3 or TRBV12-4 and TRBJ1-3; no reliable D call. This CDR3 is built from 14 residues. V was clipped by 2 bases and J by 4 bases, with 9 bases between them. CDR3 bases: TGTGCCAGCAGTTTAAGGGAGTCCGGAAACACCATATATTTT. Translation: CASSLRESGNTIYF.

Ten or more counts support this clonotype. V usage is TRBV20-1 and J usage is TRBJ2-7; D not resolved. The germline V gene has CDR1 DFQATT and CDR2 SNEGSKA (reference sequence). V lost 0 bases to trimming and J lost 3 bases, with 12 bases between them. The CDR3 contains 14 residues. CDR3: CSARDNGRVYEQYF. In DNA, the CDR3 is TGCAGTGCTAGAGATAACGGACGGGTCTACGAGCAGTACTTC.

As to this clonotype: Given a much more abundant clone one base away, this may be a read error. V and J are TRBV20-1 and TRBJ2-1; 9 nucleotides agree with TRBD2. CDR3 length equals 18 residues. The V segment lost 1 base and the J segment 3 bases; nucleotides outside the gene matches: 13. Germline assignment: CDR1 DFQATT and CDR2 SNEGSKA (reference sequence). CDR3 DNA sequence: TGCAGTGCTAGAGTCGGTAGCGGGAGTATGGGCCGCTACAATGAGCAGTTCTTC. Translating it yields CSARVGSGSMGRYNEQFF.